This T cell receptor (beta chain) was captured in a study of cytomegalovirus exposure and HLA in healthy donors. 13 Jbeta primers and 60 Vbeta primers were used for the PCR. Assay used: immunoSEQ multiplex PCR; TCRdb lists only in-frame clones, some missing. The sample contains approximately 110,000 clones, less than 75% of which appear only once. Germline CDR1 reads SGHRS; CDR2 reads YFSETQ. V lost 2 bases, J lost 1 base, and 14 bases lay in between. This CDR3 has 16 residues. This clonotype originated in a woman aged 40 to 49 in good health and CMV-seronegative. The sequenced sample was PBMCs. The rearrangement joins TRBV5-1 to TRBJ2-3; D possibly corresponds to TRBD1 (6 bases). The CDR3 region is CASSLGQTTGTDTQYF. The CDR3 DNA reads as TGCGCCAGCAGCTTAGGACAGACTACTGGCACAGATACGCAGTATTTT.